This TCR beta chain was profiled in a study of vaccination and CD4 T cells after COVID-19. Across the whole study: Nine or ten convalescent cases were mild and one was severe, and all had been SARS-CoV-2 positive by nasal swab PCR. Six males and four females constituted the convalescent cohort, two of whom were Hispanic.

The time point: late sampling 161 to 241 days after vaccination in three convalescent patients. Noted treatment: approximately nine-day PBMC culture with coronavirus spike peptide pools or control peptides (ViraFEST assay). An Oncomine TCR Beta short-read assay was used to sequence the DNA from cultured CD4+ T cells. TCRdb reprocessed the PCR reads with MiXCR, giving one entry per CDR3 protein. The table has about 26,000 distinct CDR3 sequences, around 41% seen once; the top ten hold over 5%. Trimming stripped 1 base from V and 9 bases from J, with 11 bases between. Per the germline V gene, CDR1 is SGHTA and CDR2 is FQGNSA. The CDR3 consists of 13 residues. On this clonotype itself: No antigen is known for it.

Here the sequenced sample was CD4+ T cells from blood, cultured in vitro, taken about 7 months after SARS-CoV-2 vaccination. This sequence was found in a human donor who had recovered from COVID-19. The gene calls are TRBV7-2 and TRBJ2-3; no reliable D call. CDR3 DNA: TGTGCCAGCAGCTTAGAGGGCCTGCCGACGCAGTATTTT. Translation gives CASSLEGLPTQYF.